This T cell receptor (beta chain) is from a study of T cells in Graves' hyperthyroidism and ophthalmopathy. Trimming at V came to 2 bases and at J to 4 bases, leaving 5 bases not matched to a gene. In germline, CDR1 is SQVTM, CDR2 ANQGSEA. CDR3 size: 15 residues. Criteria for exclusion of patients were uncontrolled infection, other autoimmune disease, pregnancy or lactation. TCR beta CDR3 region amplification was performed from RNA transcripts. TCR CDR3 regions were first amplified by RT-PCR with HTBI primers. TCRdb re-called the multiplex PCR reads through MiXCR, storing one row per CDR3 protein. The table includes around 600,000 distinct CDR3 sequences, 15% to 18% detected once. Points from the study as a whole: Ophthalmopathy was predicted by the model a median of approximately six months ahead of onset. Most expanded thyroid clonotypes above 0.001 also appeared in blood.

Comment on this clonotype: The antigen is not known.

The chain has TRBV29-1 and TRBJ2-7, with TRBD2 matching over 13 bases. The TCR sequence derives from a woman in her 30s with Graves' hyperthyroidism. Sequenced: blood. CDR3 in amino acids: CSVETLAGGEYEQYF. As DNA, the CDR3 is TGCAGCGTTGAAACACTAGCGGGAGGGGAGTACGAGCAGTACTTC.